These T cell receptor beta chains were read from a single sample in a study of T cell responses to AZD1222 COVID-19 vaccine. Assay: immunoSEQ multiplex PCR; the TCRdb copy retains only in-frame clones and omits some. The sample consists of over 150,000 clones, under 95% of them appearing once. Specimen: peripheral blood, collected 28 days after the second AZD1222 dose. Receptors originate from an adult who received the AZD1222 COVID-19 vaccine. CDR3s include the opening cysteine and the closing phenylalanine or tryptophan. D genes are given only for firm matches. A clone size is listed for some rows: how often the clone was seen (once, few, many), or a class if it is expanded.

v_call,d_call,j_call,clone_size,cdr3_nt,cdr3_aa
TRBV4-1,-,TRBJ2-7,-,TGCGCCAGCAGCCAAGTAACCCAGAATCGGGCAGGGGATAGTCACGAGCAGTACTTC,CASSQVTQNRAGDSHEQYF
TRBV7-8,-,TRBJ2-5,-,TGTGCCAGCAGCTCCCCGACCCGGGGTCAAGAGACCCAGTACTTC,CASSSPTRGQETQYF
TRBV18,TRBD1,TRBJ1-2,once,TGTGCCAGCTCCGGGACAGGGAACTATGGCTACACCTTC,CASSGTGNYGYTF
TRBV18,TRBD2,TRBJ2-7,-,TGTGCCAGCTCACCTTCCGGGGGGGCCTACGAGCAGTACTTC,CASSPSGGAYEQYF
TRBV29-1,-,TRBJ1-1,-,TGCAGCGTCTGGGGCGGAGACACTGAAGCTTTCTTT,CSVWGGDTEAFF
TRBV14,-,TRBJ1-1,-,TGTGCCAGCAGCCGGAGGACCTTCGGGGCTGAAGCTTTCTTT,CASSRRTFGAEAFF
TRBV6-6,TRBD1,TRBJ1-6,-,TGTGCCAGCAGTTATGACAGGGGGCTCTATAATTCACCCCTCCACTTT,CASSYDRGLYNSPLHF
TRBV30,TRBD1,TRBJ1-5,-,TGTGCCTGGAGTAGGCAGGGGGATCAGCCCCAGCATTTT,CAWSRQGDQPQHF
TRBV29-1,-,TRBJ1-6,-,TGCAGCGATGGGACTGAGGGTTCACCCCTCCACTTT,CSDGTEGSPLHF
TRBV2,-,TRBJ2-5,few,TGTGCCAGCAGTGATTTCAGGGGCGGGGAGACCCAGTACTTC,CASSDFRGGETQYF
TRBV7-6,-,TRBJ1-3,-,TGTGCCAGCATCCCAACCCCCGACATACTCTCTGGAAACACCATATATTTT,CASIPTPDILSGNTIYF
TRBV5-1,-,TRBJ1-5,few,TGCGCCAGCAGCTTGGCAGGGGACCGGGGGCAGCCCCAGCATTTT,CASSLAGDRGQPQHF
TRBV4-1,-,TRBJ1-2,-,TGCGCCAGCAGCCGCCCGATGGCGAACTATGGCTACACCTTC,CASSRPMANYGYTF
TRBV6-5,-,TRBJ2-7,-,TGTGCCAGCAGGTCCCAGGGCTACGAGCAGTACTTC,CASRSQGYEQYF
TRBV5-7,-,TRBJ2-7,-,TGTGCCAGCAGCTCAGGGGAGGGCCTCGCCTTCTACGAGCAGTACTTC,CASSSGEGLAFYEQYF
TRBV7-9,-,TRBJ1-3,-,TGTGCCAGCAGCTTAGGGAACTCTGGAAACACCATATATTTT,CASSLGNSGNTIYF
TRBV29-1,TRBD1,TRBJ2-3,-,TGCAGCGTTAAACAGGGGGCTGTCACAGATACGCAGTATTTT,CSVKQGAVTDTQYF
TRBV4-2,-,TRBJ1-1,-,TGTGCCAGCAGCCAAGAGATGAAGACTGAAGCTTTCTTT,CASSQEMKTEAFF
TRBV2,-,TRBJ2-2,few,TGTGCCAGCAGCTATACCGGGACCCCGAACACCGGGGAGCTGTTTTTT,CASSYTGTPNTGELFF
TRBV3-1/TRBV3-2,-,TRBJ2-5,-,TGTGCCAGCAGCCAGTCGGGTCAAGAGACCCAGTACTTC,CASSQSGQETQYF
TRBV27,-,TRBJ1-1,-,TGTGCCAGCAGTCCACTAACAGTTTGGGGCACTGAAGCTTTCTTT,CASSPLTVWGTEAFF
TRBV5-1,-,TRBJ2-2,-,TGCGCCAGCAGCTTAACAGGGAAGAACACCGGGGAGCTGTTTTTT,CASSLTGKNTGELFF
TRBV6-5,TRBD1,TRBJ1-5,-,TGTGCCAGCGGGACAGGGTACAATCAGCCCCAGCATTTT,CASGTGYNQPQHF
TRBV7-2,-,TRBJ1-3,-,TGTGCCAGCAGCTCCGGGGGGGTGCGAAGTGGAAACACCATATATTTT,CASSSGGVRSGNTIYF
TRBV18,-,TRBJ2-5,-,TGTGCCAGCTCACCACCGGTTGAAGAGACCCAGTACTTC,CASSPPVEETQYF
TRBV7-9,TRBD2,TRBJ2-3,-,TGTGCCAGCAGCTTTAGCGGGAGCACAGATACGCAGTATTTT,CASSFSGSTDTQYF
TRBV3-1/TRBV3-2,-,TRBJ2-1,-,TGTGCCAGCAGCCGTTTAGTTCGACTGAGCTCCTACAATGAGCAGTTCTTC,CASSRLVRLSSYNEQFF
TRBV25-1,-,TRBJ2-1,-,TGTGCCAGCAGTGAGCGACAGAGCTCCTACAATGAGCAGTTCTTC,CASSERQSSYNEQFF
TRBV19,TRBD1,TRBJ1-6,-,TGTGCCAGTAGTTATCCGGGACAGGTTAATTCACCCCTCCACTTT,CASSYPGQVNSPLHF
TRBV7-2,TRBD1,TRBJ2-4,-,TGTGCCAGCAGATTGGACAGGGCACAAAACATTCAGTACTTC,CASRLDRAQNIQYF
TRBV4-2,-,TRBJ1-2,-,TGTGCCAGCAGCCAAGTCACCCAGGGGCTGGGCTACACCTTC,CASSQVTQGLGYTF
TRBV7-9,-,TRBJ2-5,-,TGTGCCAGCAGCGTATCAGGGACGGCGTACCAAGAGACCCAGTACTTC,CASSVSGTAYQETQYF
TRBV28,-,TRBJ1-6,-,TGTGCCAGCAGGCAGTCGGGGGGTTCACCCCTCCACTTT,CASRQSGGSPLHF
TRBV6-5,-,TRBJ2-1,-,TGTGCCAGCAGTAACCTCTCTGGTGGTGAGCAGTTCTTC,CASSNLSGGEQFF
TRBV5-1,-,TRBJ1-2,-,TGCGCCAGCAGCCGGTCGTGGGACCCCTGGTATGGCTACACCTTC,CASSRSWDPWYGYTF
TRBV27,-,TRBJ1-1,-,TGTGCCAGCAAGTATGAGGGCATGAACACTGAAGCTTTCTTT,CASKYEGMNTEAFF
TRBV7-9,TRBD1,TRBJ1-2,-,TGTGCCAGCAGCTCAACCTTCGACAGGGCTAACTATGGCTACACCTTC,CASSSTFDRANYGYTF
TRBV2,-,TRBJ1-5,few,TGTGCCAGCAGTGAACAGTTCCTTAGCAATCAGCCCCAGCATTTT,CASSEQFLSNQPQHF
TRBV28,-,TRBJ1-1,-,TGTGCCAGCAGTCCCACACCGATGAACACTGAAGCTTTCTTT,CASSPTPMNTEAFF
TRBV12-3/TRBV12-4,-,TRBJ1-1,-,TGTGCCAGCAGTTTATTCGTGACAGAAGCTTTCTTT,CASSLFVTEAFF
TRBV18,TRBD1,TRBJ1-6,-,TGTGCCAGCTCACCAGGGACAGTACATAATTCACCCCTCCACTTT,CASSPGTVHNSPLHF
TRBV10-1,TRBD1,TRBJ1-6,-,TGCGCCAGCAGCCAAGGGACAGTCAATTCACCCCTCCACTTT,CASSQGTVNSPLHF
TRBV5-4,-,TRBJ2-2,-,TGTGCCAGCAGGACAGCGACCGGGGAGCTGTTTTTT,CASRTATGELFF
TRBV19,-,TRBJ1-6,once,TGTGCCAGTACCTCACTAGCGGGAGCTGGGGGAAATTCACCCCTCCACTTT,CASTSLAGAGGNSPLHF
TRBV5-8,TRBD1,TRBJ2-6,-,TGTGCCAGCAGCTTGGGGTCTTGGACAGGGGGAGCCAACGTCCTGACTTTC,CASSLGSWTGGANVLTF
TRBV28,-,TRBJ1-6,once,TGTGCCAGCAGTCCCAACCTAGGGCTTTATAATTCACCCCTCCACTTT,CASSPNLGLYNSPLHF
TRBV5-8,-,TRBJ2-1,-,TGTGCCAGCAGCTTGGAGGACGGTCTTGGGCAGTTCTTC,CASSLEDGLGQFF
TRBV2,TRBD2,TRBJ2-2,-,TGTGCCAGCAAGGGACTAGTCACGTCCGGGGAGCTGTTTTTT,CASKGLVTSGELFF
TRBV7-2,-,TRBJ2-4,-,TGTGCCAGCAGCTCGGGCGTTTTCAGGGACATTCAGTACTTC,CASSSGVFRDIQYF
TRBV18,-,TRBJ1-5,-,TGTGCCAGCTCACCATTTACAGTGGCCCCTGGATCGCCCCAGCATTTT,CASSPFTVAPGSPQHF
TRBV12-3/TRBV12-4,-,TRBJ1-2,-,TGTGCCAGCAGTTTTTCAGGGTGGTATGGCTACACCTTC,CASSFSGWYGYTF
TRBV9,TRBD1,TRBJ1-2,-,TGTGCCAGCAGCGTCCCAGGGGGGGGCTACACCTTC,CASSVPGGGYTF